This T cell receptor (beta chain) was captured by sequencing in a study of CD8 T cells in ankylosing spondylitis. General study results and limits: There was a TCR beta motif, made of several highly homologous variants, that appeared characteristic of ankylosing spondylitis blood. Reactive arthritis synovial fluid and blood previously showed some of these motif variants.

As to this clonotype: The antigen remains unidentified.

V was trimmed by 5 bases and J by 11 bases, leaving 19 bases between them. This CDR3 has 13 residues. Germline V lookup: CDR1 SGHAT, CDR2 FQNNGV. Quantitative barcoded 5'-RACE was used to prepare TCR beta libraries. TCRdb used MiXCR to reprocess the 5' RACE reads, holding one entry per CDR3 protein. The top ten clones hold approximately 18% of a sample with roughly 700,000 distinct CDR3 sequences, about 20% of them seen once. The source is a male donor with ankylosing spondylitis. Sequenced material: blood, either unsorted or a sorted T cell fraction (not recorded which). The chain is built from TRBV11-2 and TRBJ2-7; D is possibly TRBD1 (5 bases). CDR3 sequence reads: CASSPAGYSRKYF. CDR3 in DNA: TGTGCCAGCAGCCCTGCAGGGTATTCACGCAAGTACTTC.